Shown below are 21 T cell receptor beta chains from a single sample sequenced in a study of vaccination effects on CD4 cells after COVID-19. Peptide-pool stimulation followed by sequencing identified expanded antigen-specific CD4+ clonotypes in the ViraFEST assay. Investigators separated out CD4+ T cells once approximately 11 days of culture had passed. Each participant was given two doses of one vaccine (BNT162b2 or mRNA-1273). No antigen has been identified for these receptors. Libraries were prepared by immunoSEQ multiplex PCR; TCRdb keeps only in-frame clonotypes and omits some of them. The sample has about 69,000 clones, roughly 80% seen once; the top ten hold around 0.95%. The starting material was CD4+ T cells from PBMCs cultured with HCoV-OC43 spike peptides, obtained after COVID-19 vaccination. Specified subset: HCoV-OC43 spike overlapping peptide pool stimulation. The receptor source for this set is a human donor who received a COVID-19 vaccine.

The chain employs TRBV5-1 and TRBJ2-1; possible D gene TRBD2, 5 bases. Trimming took 1 base from V and 0 from J, leaving 11 bases between them. This CDR3 spans 16 amino acids. Germline V gene sequence: CDR1 SGHRS, CDR2 YFSETQ. The CDR3 sequence: CASSLSGPSSYNEQFF. CDR3 DNA: TGCGCCAGCAGCTTGAGCGGACCAAGCTCCTACAATGAGCAGTTCTTC.

V usage is TRBV6-9 and J usage is TRBJ1-1, with D perhaps TRBD1 (5 bases). The CDR3 is 17 amino acids. Trimming pared 0 bases from V and 0 bases from J, leaving 14 bases between. Germline CDR1 and CDR2: MNHGY and SVAAGI. CDR3 sequence: CASSYSRAGTLNTEAFF. The CDR3 DNA sequence: TGTGCCAGCAGTTATTCAAGGGCAGGGACCCTGAACACTGAAGCTTTCTTT.

The chain uses TRBV18 and TRBJ2-6; possibly TRBD1 for D (6 bases). Germline-derived CDR1 and CDR2 are KGHSH and LQKENI. This CDR3 region has 16 residues. Deletions cut 3 bases from V and 0 bases from J, with 9 bases between. CDR3 loop: CASSPQTGSGANVLTF. DNA for the CDR3: TGTGCCAGCTCACCCCAGACAGGCTCTGGGGCCAACGTCCTGACTTTC.

This chain uses TRBV7-9 with TRBJ2-5; no definite D call. The CDR3 consists of 14 residues. V lost 6 bases, J lost 1 base, and 12 bases lay in between. Germline CDR1 SEHNR, CDR2 FQNEAQ (reference sequence). The CDR3 sequence: CASRTGGSQETQYF. The CDR3 DNA is TGTGCCAGCAGGACCGGTGGCAGCCAAGAGACCCAGTACTTC.

In its sample, this clone was seen once. The chain recombines TRBV19 with TRBJ1-2, with D possibly matching TRBD1 (5 bases). Germline V gene data show CDR1 as LNHDA and CDR2 as SQIVND (reference sequence). The CDR3 runs to 14 residues. Trimming removed 5 bases from V and 1 base from J, with 11 bases in between. Here the CDR3 DNA reads TGTGCCAGTAGTCGGACAAATCTTAACTATGGCTACACCTTC. It encodes CASSRTNLNYGYTF.

This chain links TRBV6-2 or TRBV6-3 with TRBJ2-6; D gene unclear. The CDR3 has 15 amino acids. Germline V lookup: CDR1 MNHEY, CDR2 SVGEGT. V was trimmed by 6 bases and J by 1 base, leaving 10 bases between them. The CDR3, as DNA: TGTGCCAGCAGCCCTGTAGGGTCTGGGGCCAACGTCCTGACTTTC. As protein: CASSPVGSGANVLTF.

This rearrangement joins TRBV14 to TRBJ2-5; weak D call: TRBD2 (5 bases). Trimming stripped 1 base from V and 5 bases from J, with 11 bases between. The CDR3 is made up of 14 amino acids. Germline V gives CDR1 SGHDN, CDR2 FVKESK. The CDR3 coding sequence is TGTGCCAGCAGCCAAGTACGAGGGCGCGAGACCCAGTACTTC. The encoded protein is CASSQVRGRETQYF.

The chain carries TRBV5-1 and TRBJ1-1, with TRBD1 matching 7 bases. CDR1 and CDR2 (germline): SGHRS, YFSETQ. CDR3 length: 13 amino acids. J gave up 2 bases and V 7 bases, and 5 bases lay outside the gene matches. CDR3 nucleotides: TGCGCCAGCGCCTCAGGGGGTAACACTGAAGCTTTCTTT. Translated: CASASGGNTEAFF.

This sequence joins TRBV19 and TRBJ2-3; 7 bases match TRBD2. CDR1 and CDR2 (germline): LNHDA, SQIVND (reference sequence). This CDR3 is built from 13 residues. The V gene end was trimmed by 8 bases and the J gene end by 8 bases; junction bases not matched to a gene: 10. CDR3 region: CASSERGAGTQYF. In DNA form, the CDR3 reads TGTGCCAGTTCGGAGCGGGGTGCTGGTACGCAGTATTTT.

The rearrangement joins TRBV30 to TRBJ1-6, with D possibly TRBD1 on 5 matching bases. Germline lookup yields CDR1 GTSNPN and CDR2 SVGIG (reference sequence). The CDR3 extends over 15 amino acids. Trimming pared 2 bases from V and 7 bases from J, leaving 15 bases between. The CDR3 reads CAWSLRDGSNSPLHF. Written as DNA, the CDR3 is TGTGCCTGGAGTCTGCGGGACGGATCCAATTCACCCCTCCACTTT. Full variable domain (rest looked up from reference TRBV30 and TRBJ1-6): SQTIHQWPATLVQPVGSPLSLECTVEGTSNPNLYWYRQAAGRGLQLLFYSVGIGQISSEVPQNLSASRPQDRQFILSSKKLLLSDSGFYLCAWSLRDGSNSPLHFGNGTRLTVT.

This clone has just a few counts. The chain employs TRBV2 and TRBJ2-3, with 7 bases aligning to TRBD2. J gave up 4 bases and V 4 bases, and 8 bases lay outside the gene matches. The CDR3 totals 15 residues. Germline V lookup: CDR1 SNHLY, CDR2 FYNNEI. For the CDR3, the DNA is TGTGCCAGCAGTGTTCGTGGCGGGGGACCAGATACGCAGTATTTT. It yields the protein CASSVRGGGPDTQYF.

This sequence joins TRBV19 and TRBJ1-1; TRBD1 matches at 7 bases. CDR3 length equals 15 residues. V gave up 5 bases and J gave up 3 bases; unmatched junction bases: 9. Germline-derived CDR1 and CDR2 are LNHDA and SQIVND (reference sequence). The CDR3 nucleotides read TGTGCCAGTAGTCTGACAGGGACGGTAGACACTGAAGCTTTCTTT. Its protein is CASSLTGTVDTEAFF.

The chain uses TRBV7-9 and TRBJ1-1, with D unclear. Trimming shortened V by 3 bases and J by 4 bases, and 12 bases separated the two germline ends. Germline CDR1 and CDR2: SEHNR and FQNEAQ (reference sequence). CDR3 length: 14 amino acids. The DNA for the CDR3 is TGTGCCAGCAGCTTTGTCGAGTCGGGCACTGAAGCTTTCTTT. Encoded protein: CASSFVESGTEAFF.

The rearrangement joins TRBV30 to TRBJ1-2; D possibly corresponds to TRBD1 (5 bases). CDR1 and CDR2 (germline): GTSNPN, SVGIG (reference sequence). The CDR3 covers 12 residues. The V and J ends lost 0 bases and 4 bases respectively, with 6 bases between them. This CDR3 reads CAWSVGTYGYTF. The CDR3 region has the DNA TGTGCCTGGAGTGTCGGGACCTATGGCTACACCTTC.

V is TRBV7-2 and J is TRBJ2-7; D ambiguous. This CDR3 has 14 amino acids. CDR1 and CDR2 (germline): SGHTA, FQGNSA. The V end was cut by 1 base, the J end by 3 bases, with 10 bases between. The CDR3 sequence: CASSLVPGNYEQYV. As DNA, the CDR3 is TGTGCCAGCAGCTTAGTCCCAGGTAACTACGAGCAGTACGTC.

This clone turned up a few times. The chain couples TRBV7-2 to TRBJ1-2; 10 bases map to TRBD1. This CDR3 has 15 residues. Germline lookup yields CDR1 SGHTA and CDR2 FQGNSA. V was pared by 5 bases and J by 5 bases, with 8 bases of the junction left unmatched. The CDR3: CASSPYGTGDYGYTF. CDR3 sequence (DNA): TGTGCCAGCAGCCCGTACGGGACAGGGGATTATGGCTACACCTTC.

The rearrangement joins TRBV18 to TRBJ1-2; D unclear. CDR3 size: 15 residues. Germline CDR1 reads KGHSH; CDR2 reads LQKENI. V gave up 2 bases and J gave up 3 bases, with 13 bases separating them. The CDR3 loop is CASSPGGVVDYGYTF. In DNA, the CDR3 is TGTGCCAGCTCACCAGGCGGGGTGGTGGACTATGGCTACACCTTC.

The chain couples TRBV5-1 to TRBJ2-7; TRBD2 aligns across 12 bases. V shed 2 bases, J shed 1 base, and the junction held 1 base outside the gene matches. CDR3 length equals 15 residues. Germline V CDR1 and CDR2: SGHRS, YFSETQ. The CDR3 reads CASSLLAGGSYEQYV. CDR3 DNA: TGCGCCAGCAGCTTACTAGCGGGGGGATCCTACGAGCAGTACGTC.

The rearrangement joins TRBV18 to TRBJ1-1; 9 nucleotides line up with TRBD1. The CDR3 is 14 amino acids. The V and J ends lost 6 bases and 4 bases, in that order; junction bases with no gene match: 6. Germline lookup yields CDR1 KGHSH and CDR2 LQKENI. CDR3 DNA: TGTGCCAGCTCGGGGGACAGGGTTGGCACTGAAGCTTTCTTT. It specifies CASSGDRVGTEAFF.

This sequence joins TRBV5-1 and TRBJ1-1, with D maybe TRBD1 (5 bases). From germline, CDR1 is SGHRS and CDR2 YFSETQ. The CDR3 spans 15 residues. V lost 2 bases, J lost 6 bases, and 17 bases lay in between. CDR3 region: CASSFSAGGVPEAFF. DNA of the CDR3: TGCGCCAGCAGCTTTAGTGCCGGGGGGGTCCCTGAAGCTTTCTTT.

CDR3 residues: CATSDSGGSGEKLFF. In DNA, the CDR3 is TGTGCCACCAGTGACTCAGGGGGGTCGGGGGAAAAACTGTTTTTT. The chain links TRBV24-1 to TRBJ1-4, with 7 nucleotides matching TRBD1. The CDR3 runs to 15 residues. J lost 8 bases, V lost 4 bases, and 9 bases had no gene match. Per the germline V gene, CDR1 is KGHDR and CDR2 is SFDVKD.